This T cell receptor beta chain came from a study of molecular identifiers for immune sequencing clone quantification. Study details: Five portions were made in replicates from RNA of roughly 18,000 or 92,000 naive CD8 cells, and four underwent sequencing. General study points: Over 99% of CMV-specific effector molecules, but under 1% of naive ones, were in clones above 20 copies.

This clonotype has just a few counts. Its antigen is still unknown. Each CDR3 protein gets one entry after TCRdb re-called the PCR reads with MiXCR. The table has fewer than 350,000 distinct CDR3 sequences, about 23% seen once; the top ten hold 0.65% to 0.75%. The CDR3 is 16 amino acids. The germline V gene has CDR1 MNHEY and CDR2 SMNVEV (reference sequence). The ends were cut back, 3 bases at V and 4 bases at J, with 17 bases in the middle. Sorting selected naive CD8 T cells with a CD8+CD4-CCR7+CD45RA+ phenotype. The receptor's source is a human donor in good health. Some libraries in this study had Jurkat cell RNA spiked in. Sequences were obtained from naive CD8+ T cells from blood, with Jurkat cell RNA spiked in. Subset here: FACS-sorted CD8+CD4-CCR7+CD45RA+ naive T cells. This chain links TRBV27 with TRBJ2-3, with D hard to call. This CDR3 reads CASSLVPIGYADTQYF. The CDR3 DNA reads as TGTGCCAGCAGTTTGGTGCCTATTGGATATGCAGATACGCAGTATTTT.